Presented here are 31 T cell receptor beta chains from one specimen sequenced in a study of memory CD8 T cells in hepatitis C reinfection. Generated by immunoSEQ multiplex PCR, the TCRdb table keeps only in-frame clones and is missing some. The sample contains approximately 46,000 clones, approximately 89% of which appear only once. Noted time point: late/post reinfection, 12 to 24 weeks after detection. TCR sequencing was done directly ex vivo on sorted cells, without expansion in vitro. Sequencing input: naive CD8+ T cells sorted from blood. All receptors come from a man younger than 35 with hepatitis C virus infection.

The chain joins TRBV13 to TRBJ2-6; weak D call: TRBD2 (6 bases). The germline CDR1 and CDR2 sequences are PRHDT and FYEKMQ (reference sequence). The germline V and J ends were trimmed by 4 bases and 7 bases, with 14 bases remaining between them. This CDR3 is 15 amino acids long. CDR3 amino acids: CASSSTGVTANVLTF. Written as DNA, the CDR3 is TGTGCCAGCAGCTCCACGGGGGTGACTGCCAACGTCCTGACTTTC.

The rearrangement uses TRBV6-5 and TRBJ1-2, with TRBD1 identical over 7 bases. The CDR3 totals 13 residues. After removal of 5 bases from V and 4 bases from J, the junction contained 4 bases not matched to a gene. Germline CDR1 and CDR2: MNHEY and SVGAGI. The CDR3 here is CASSLPGGYGYTF. DNA for the CDR3: TGTGCCAGCAGTCTACCAGGGGGCTATGGCTACACCTTC.

This rearrangement joins TRBV7-9 to TRBJ2-3; 7 positions agree with TRBD1. The CDR3 sequence is 16 residues long. V lost 6 bases, J lost 2 bases, and 11 bases stayed unmatched. The germline V gene has CDR1 SEHNR and CDR2 FQNEAQ (reference sequence). The CDR3 sequence: CASSVPGQRPTDTQYF. DNA for the CDR3: TGTGCCAGCAGTGTACCGGGACAGAGACCCACAGATACGCAGTATTTT.

V is TRBV14 and J is TRBJ2-7, with 13 bases fitting TRBD2. Germline V CDR1 and CDR2: SGHDN, FVKESK. The CDR3 length is 16 residues. J gave up 1 base and V 4 bases, and 4 bases lay outside the gene matches. The CDR3 loop reads CASSPSGLAGSYEQYF. In DNA, the CDR3 is TGTGCCAGCAGCCCATCGGGACTAGCGGGATCCTACGAGCAGTACTTC.

This sequence joins TRBV11-2 and TRBJ1-1, with 8 bases matching TRBD1. The CDR3 totals 15 residues. Germline assignment: CDR1 SGHAT and CDR2 FQNNGV. The ends lost 4 bases at V and 0 bases at J; junction bases unmatched: 4. CDR3: CASSSQTGVNTEAFF. In DNA form, the CDR3 reads TGTGCCAGCAGCTCCCAGACAGGGGTGAACACTGAAGCTTTCTTT.

The chain couples TRBV7-2 to TRBJ2-1; maybe TRBD2 (5 bases). Germline CDR1 reads SGHTA; CDR2 reads FQGNSA. The CDR3 is made up of 18 amino acids. Trimming removed 1 base from V and 4 bases from J, with 20 bases in between. CDR3 residues: CASSLGTGVRVSYNEQFF. The CDR3 nucleotides are TGTGCCAGCAGCTTAGGGACCGGCGTGCGGGTCAGTTACAATGAGCAGTTCTTC. Supplemented by reference TRBV7-2 and TRBJ2-1, the full variable domain reads GAGVSQSPSNKVTEKGKDVELRCDPISGHTALYWYRQSLGQGLEFLIYFQGNSAPDKSGLPSDRFSAERTGGSVSTLTIQRTQQEDSAVYLCASSLGTGVRVSYNEQFFGPGTRLTVL.

The chain employs TRBV9 and TRBJ2-7; 7 bases align to TRBD1. Germline assignment: CDR1 SGDLS and CDR2 YYNGEE. The CDR3 runs to 14 residues. J gave up 2 bases and V 2 bases, and 4 bases lay outside the gene matches. The CDR3 region is CASSVGQDTYEQYF. The CDR3 DNA reads TGTGCCAGCAGCGTCGGACAGGATACCTACGAGCAGTACTTC.

V usage is TRBV5-1 and J usage is TRBJ1-1, with 7 bases aligning to TRBD1. In germline, CDR1 is SGHRS, CDR2 YFSETQ. Trimming took 0 bases from V and 0 from J; bases not matched to a gene: 2. This CDR3 is built from 15 residues. In DNA, the CDR3 is TGCGCCAGCAGCTTGGAAGGGGGCTTGAACACTGAAGCTTTCTTT. Residues: CASSLEGGLNTEAFF.

The chain combines TRBV11-2 with TRBJ2-1; perhaps TRBD1 as D (5 bases). This CDR3 has 12 amino acids. Germline CDR1 and CDR2: SGHAT and FQNNGV. Trimming cost V 4 bases and J 9 bases, with 10 bases left between them. The CDR3: CASSSDNIEQFF. CDR3 DNA: TGTGCCAGCAGCTCGGACAACATTGAGCAGTTCTTC.

The chain joins TRBV4-1 to TRBJ2-1; maybe TRBD1 (6 bases). This CDR3 is built from 17 residues. Per germline, CDR1 MGHRA and CDR2 YSYEKL. Deletions cut 2 bases from V and 7 bases from J, with 21 bases between. In DNA, the CDR3 is TGCGCCAGCAGCCAATATTCCGGGACACAATTGATAAATGAGCAGTTCTTC. Translating it yields CASSQYSGTQLINEQFF.

V usage is TRBV4-1 and J usage is TRBJ1-5, with D possibly being TRBD1 (6 bases). The CDR3 has 19 amino acids. Germline V gene data show CDR1 as MGHRA and CDR2 as YSYEKL. Trimming took off 1 base at V and 0 bases at J, with 19 bases between the two ends. The CDR3, as DNA: TGCGCCAGCAGCCAAGGAGTCCCGTGGACAGCTTATAGCAATCAGCCCCAGCATTTT. Amino acids: CASSQGVPWTAYSNQPQHF.

The chain couples TRBV14 to TRBJ2-5; 9 bases line up with TRBD1. The tail of the sequence fits TRBJ2-7 better, so the J call may be wrong. This CDR3 has 14 amino acids. CDR1 SGHDN and CDR2 FVKESK come from the germline V gene. As DNA, the CDR3 is TGTGCCAGCAGCCCGGGACAGGGACCCTACGAGCAGTACTTC. This codes for CASSPGQGPYEQYF.

The genes are TRBV29-1 and TRBJ1-2; perhaps TRBD1 as D (6 bases). The CDR3 is made up of 15 amino acids. CDR1 is SQVTM, CDR2 ANQGSEA, per germline. V lost 0 bases to trimming and J lost 0 bases, with 11 bases between them. CDR3 sequence reads: CSVEESDSSNYGYTF. In nucleotides, the CDR3 is TGCAGCGTTGAAGAGTCGGACAGTTCTAACTATGGCTACACCTTC.

The V call is TRBV4-1, the J call TRBJ2-3, with TRBD1 identical over 7 bases. The germline V gene encodes CDR1 MGHRA and CDR2 YSYEKL. The CDR3 contains 13 residues. V lost 0 bases to trimming and J lost 7 bases; unmatched junction nucleotides: 1. The CDR3 DNA is TGCGCCAGCAGCCAAGATAGGGGGCATACGCAGTATTTT. Amino acids: CASSQDRGHTQYF.

This chain links TRBV2 with TRBJ1-5; the match to TRBD1 covers 8 bases. This CDR3 is 15 amino acids long. Germline V gene sequence: CDR1 SNHLY, CDR2 FYNNEI. Losses at the gene ends were 3 bases for V and 5 bases for J; bases not matched to a gene: 6. CDR3: CASSEGGQADQPQHF. The CDR3 nucleotides are TGTGCCAGCAGTGAGGGGGGACAGGCGGATCAGCCCCAGCATTTT.

The rearrangement joins TRBV5-4 to TRBJ2-3, with TRBD2 identical over 9 bases. Germline trimming cut 0 bases from V and 3 bases from J; bases unmatched to any gene: 2. Germline V gene sequence: CDR1 SGHNT, CDR2 YYREEE (reference sequence). The CDR3 extends over 15 amino acids. CDR3 loop: CASSLGGGGTDTQYF. CDR3 bases: TGTGCCAGCAGCTTGGGCGGGGGGGGGACAGATACGCAGTATTTT.

The CDR3 loop reads CASSLAYTGELFF. In DNA form, the CDR3 reads TGTGCCAGCAGCTTAGCCTACACCGGGGAGCTGTTTTTT. V usage is TRBV11-3 and J usage is TRBJ2-2, with no clear D. V lost 1 base, J lost 3 bases, and 3 bases lay in between. This CDR3 region has 13 residues. Germline CDR1 and CDR2: SGHNT and YENEEA.

J is TRBJ2-7 and V is TRBV4-1; possibly TRBD2 for D (6 bases). Germline V gene data show CDR1 as MGHRA and CDR2 as YSYEKL. Trimming cost V 3 bases and J 2 bases, with 14 bases left between them. The CDR3 has 15 residues. CDR3 sequence reads: CASSHEAGRTYEQYF. The CDR3 DNA follows: TGCGCCAGCAGCCACGAGGCAGGGAGGACCTACGAGCAGTACTTC.

The chain carries TRBV4-1 and TRBJ2-2, with D perhaps TRBD2 (5 bases). Trimming cost V 4 bases and J 0 bases, with 12 bases left between them. In germline, CDR1 is MGHRA, CDR2 YSYEKL. CDR3 length equals 16 residues. This CDR3 reads CASSRAPGTNTGELFF. CDR3 nucleotides: TGCGCCAGCAGCCGCGCTCCGGGGACGAACACCGGGGAGCTGTTTTTT.

This clone has only a few counts. This sequence joins TRBV6-5 and TRBJ1-1; D is possibly TRBD1 (6 bases). CDR1 and CDR2 from the germline V gene are MNHEY and SVGAGI. The CDR3 loop spans 12 amino acids. Trimming shortened V by 7 bases and J by 8 bases, and 14 bases separated the two germline ends. CDR3 bases: TGTGCCAGCACTAAACCCGGGACAGAAGCTTTCTTT. Translating gives CASTKPGTEAFF.

The gene calls are TRBV6-1 and TRBJ1-2; perhaps TRBD1 as D (6 bases). V was trimmed by 4 bases and J by 5 bases, leaving 23 bases between them. This CDR3 has 17 residues. Germline V lookup: CDR1 MNHNS, CDR2 SASEGT. The CDR3 coding sequence is TGTGCCAGCAGTGTCTCCAGGGGCTCGCTCACTTATTATGGCTACACCTTC. This translates into CASSVSRGSLTYYGYTF.

This chain joins TRBV7-9 and TRBJ2-5; no firm D call. The ends were cut back, 5 bases at V and 4 bases at J, with 17 bases in the middle. This CDR3 contains 15 residues. From germline, CDR1 is SEHNR and CDR2 FQNEAQ (reference sequence). CDR3 amino acids: CASSPDSLSIETQYF. CDR3 nucleotides: TGTGCCAGCAGCCCAGACTCTCTTAGCATAGAGACCCAGTACTTC.

This rearrangement joins TRBV30 to TRBJ2-1; D not certain. Germline V lookup: CDR1 GTSNPN, CDR2 SVGIG (reference sequence). Between the trimmed V and J ends, which lost 2 bases and 8 bases, there was a span of 10 bases. The CDR3 totals 12 residues. The CDR3 is CAWSPGRDEQFF. CDR3 bases: TGTGCCTGGAGTCCCGGTAGAGATGAGCAGTTCTTC.

The rearrangement links TRBV11-3 to TRBJ2-7; D possibly corresponds to TRBD2 (5 bases). The CDR3 spans 11 residues. Trimming shortened V by 6 bases and J by 5 bases, and 8 bases separated the two germline ends. CDR1 is SGHNT and CDR2 is YENEEA in the germline V gene. CDR3 in amino acids: CASRGDDEQYF. In DNA form, the CDR3 reads TGTGCCAGCAGGGGAGATGACGAGCAGTACTTC.

In DNA form, the CDR3 reads TGTGCCAGCAGCTTCCCTAAAACAGGGAGCACAGATACGCAGTATTTT. Residues: CASSFPKTGSTDTQYF. This rearrangement joins TRBV5-4 to TRBJ2-3; tentatively, D is TRBD1 (6 bases). Germline V gene data show CDR1 as SGHNT and CDR2 as YYREEE (reference sequence). The V end lost 2 bases, the J end lost 0 bases, and 13 bases lay between the germline ends. The CDR3 contains 16 residues.

The V gene is TRBV7-9, the J gene TRBJ2-5; D is perhaps TRBD1 (6 bases). This CDR3 contains 12 residues. Trimming took 8 bases from V and 4 from J, leaving 11 bases between them. Looked up from germline, CDR1 is SEHNR and CDR2 is FQNEAQ (reference sequence). CDR3 residues: CASSQGRETQYF. The DNA for the CDR3 is TGTGCCAGCTCACAGGGTAGAGAGACCCAGTACTTC.

The chain carries TRBV5-5 and TRBJ1-1, with D maybe TRBD1 (5 bases). Germline assignment: CDR1 SGHKS and CDR2 YYEKEE (reference sequence). V shed 2 bases and J shed 4 bases, with 9 bases lying between them. CDR3 length: 13 residues. CDR3: CASSFSGGTEAFF. The DNA of the CDR3 is TGTGCCAGCAGCTTCAGCGGGGGCACTGAAGCTTTCTTT.

This clone was found a few times. The chain uses TRBV6-1 and TRBJ2-1; maybe TRBD1 (5 bases). The CDR3 has 15 amino acids. V was trimmed by 8 bases and J by 2 bases, leaving 16 bases between them. Germline V gene sequence: CDR1 MNHNS, CDR2 SASEGT. The CDR3 nucleotides read TGTGCCAGCGCACCCCTCCCAGGGACCTACAATGAGCAGTTCTTC. Translating it yields CASAPLPGTYNEQFF.

This chain uses TRBV6-1 with TRBJ2-1; 9 positions agree with TRBD1. This CDR3 comprises 16 residues. The ends lost 3 bases at V and 3 bases at J; junction bases unmatched: 6. Germline loops: CDR1 MNHNS, CDR2 SASEGT. The CDR3 spells CASSEWTGELYNEQFF. In DNA, the CDR3 is TGTGCCAGCAGTGAGTGGACAGGGGAGCTCTACAATGAGCAGTTCTTC.

Regarding this clone: One junction end does not reproduce the germline sequence, and a read error may be involved. The chain combines TRBV11-2 with TRBJ2-2; D possibly corresponds to TRBD2 (5 bases). Germline CDR1 and CDR2: SGHAT and FQNNGV. The CDR3 spans 13 residues. CDR3 region: CASSLINHGELFF. The DNA for the CDR3 is TGTGCCAGCAGCTTAATCAACCACGGGGAGCTGTTCTTT.

This chain uses TRBV9 with TRBJ2-6; 9 nucleotides line up with TRBD1. CDR1 SGDLS and CDR2 YYNGEE come from the germline V gene. The CDR3 runs to 18 residues. J gave up 0 bases and V 3 bases, and 7 bases lay outside the gene matches. Here the CDR3 DNA reads TGTGCCAGCAGCGATCACAGGGGGCTTCACTCTGGGGCCAACGTCCTGACTTTC. It specifies CASSDHRGLHSGANVLTF. Full variable domain (outside the CDR3, taken from reference TRBV9 and TRBJ2-6): DSGVTQTPKHLITATGQRVTLRCSPRSGDLSVYWYQQSLDQGLQFLIQYYNGEERAKGNILERFSAQQFPDLHSELNLSSLELGDSALYFCASSDHRGLHSGANVLTFGAGSRLTVL.